The T cell receptor (beta chain) described here comes from a study of vaccination effects on CD4 cells after COVID-19. After more than 8 days in culture, the CD4+ T cells were isolated. A half-volume exchange with IL-2 medium occurred on days 3 and 7. As to this clone: Antigen unknown.

The CDR3 length is 16 residues. CDR1 and CDR2 from the germline V gene are MNHEY and SMNVEV (reference sequence). The V and J ends lost 3 bases and 9 bases respectively, with 21 bases between them. Measured with immunoSEQ multiplex PCR; TCRdb has only the in-frame clones, and not every one. The sample carries about 25,000 clones, approximately 73% recorded once. Overall study results and limits: Few convalescent patients and no early post-infection timepoints were included in the study. From healthy vaccinees, only 1 of 255 vaccine-induced clones also reacted to common cold coronaviruses. Whether induced by infection or by vaccine, clones showed marked clonal contraction late after vaccination.

The material sequenced was CD4+ T cells from PBMCs cultured without peptide, taken before COVID-19 vaccination. The receptor comes from a human donor who received a COVID-19 vaccine. The V call is TRBV27, the J call TRBJ2-1; D is uncertain. CDR3 nucleotide sequence: TGTGCCAGCAGTTTCGCCTACAGATATGGGGAAGGTGAGCAGTTCTTC. As protein: CASSFAYRYGEGEQFF.